These 3 T cell receptor beta chains were sequenced from one sample in a study of blood T cell repertoires in COVID-19. TCRdb's table, derived via immunoSEQ multiplex PCR, lists solely in-frame clones and lacks some. Among about 230,000 clones listed, more than 80% were seen once. Sequenced sample: peripheral blood. These receptors came from a woman older than 75 with COVID-19, enrolled during active disease.

There are a few counts of this clone. The J gene is TRBJ2-1, the V gene TRBV5-1, with a weak D call TRBD2 (7 bases). CDR3 size: 14 residues. Germline assignment: CDR1 SGHRS and CDR2 YFSETQ. The germline V and J ends were trimmed by 1 base and 7 bases, with 12 bases remaining between them. The CDR3 sequence: CASSLTGGGNEQFF. The CDR3 DNA sequence: TGCGCCAGCAGCTTGACGGGGGGCGGGAATGAGCAGTTCTTC.

The chain carries TRBV15 and TRBJ1-1, with D possibly TRBD1 on 5 matching bases. V was clipped by 8 bases and J by 1 base, with 11 bases between them. CDR1 LNHNV and CDR2 YYDKDF come from the germline V gene (reference sequence). CDR3 size: 13 residues. CDR3 protein: CATSPGQNTEAFF. The CDR3 DNA reads as TGTGCCACCTCTCCAGGGCAGAACACTGAAGCTTTCTTT.

The V call is TRBV19, the J call TRBJ2-1; 15 positions agree with TRBD2. With V trimmed by 5 bases and J by 4 bases, 3 bases remained unmatched. The V gene's germline CDR1 is LNHDA and CDR2 SQIVND (reference sequence). The CDR3 contains 16 residues. CDR3 sequence reads: CASSRTSGGVYNEQFF. The CDR3 DNA reads TGTGCCAGTAGTCGGACTAGCGGGGGGGTTTACAATGAGCAGTTCTTC.